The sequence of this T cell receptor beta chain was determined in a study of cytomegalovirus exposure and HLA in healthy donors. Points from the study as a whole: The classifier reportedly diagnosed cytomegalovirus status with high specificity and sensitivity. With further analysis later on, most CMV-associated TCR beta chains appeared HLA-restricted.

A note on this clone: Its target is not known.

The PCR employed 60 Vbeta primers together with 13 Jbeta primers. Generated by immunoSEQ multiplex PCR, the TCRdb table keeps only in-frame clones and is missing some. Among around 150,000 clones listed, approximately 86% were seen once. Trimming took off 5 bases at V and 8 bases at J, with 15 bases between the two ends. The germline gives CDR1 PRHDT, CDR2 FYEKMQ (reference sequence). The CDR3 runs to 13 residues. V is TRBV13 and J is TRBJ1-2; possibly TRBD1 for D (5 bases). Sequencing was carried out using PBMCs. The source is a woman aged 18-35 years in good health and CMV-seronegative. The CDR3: CASSAKGFPGYTF. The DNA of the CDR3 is TGTGCCAGCAGCGCGAAGGGGTTCCCAGGCTACACCTTC.